This TCR beta chain stems from a study of blood T cell repertoires in COVID-19 (dated by TCRdb to about 2020). With regard to the full study: Collaborator samples came from the United States, Italy and Spain and covered acute and convalescent phases of COVID-19. The material from the prospective study consisted of cDNA or gDNA derived from T cells, B-cell-depleted T cells, or PBMCs. Subjects who had been exposed to COVID-19, were actively infected with it, or had recovered from it provided the deeply sampled blood TCRbeta repertoires that made up the dataset. The repertoires were made available in a free public database intended to serve as a resource for research on the immune response to SARS-CoV-2. Samples were obtained from the ongoing ImmuneRACE study (first 160 participants) and from over 1,000 subjects provided by 6 global collaborators. Sample metadata almost always included a de-identified subject ID, COVID-19 status, age in years and sex. Where available, HLA class I and class II types were obtained from metadata supplied by the sample provider rather than from assay-based typing.

What the research found in general, with its limitations: Clinical and demographic metadata were provided uncurated, with the amount varying by source and participant.

TCRbeta CDR3 regions were amplified from genomic DNA using the immunoSEQ Assay, a bias-controlled multiplex PCR. As for the authors' bioinformatics: Nucleated cell counts per sample were estimated from amplification of reference gene primers within the assay. Sequence reads were collapsed and filtered to measure the absolute abundance of every unique TCRbeta CDR3 rearrangement. For each sample, productive Simpson clonality was calculated by taking the square root of Simpson's diversity index across productive rearrangements. Entries here come from immuneACCESS through TCRdb and include only in-frame sequences with V and J called. Some clones fail to appear in such tables; in the studies checked, an unresolved V gene covers under half of the shortfall, and the cause of the remainder is unknown. V and J calls plus clone size are reproduced from that table; the DNA served to infer D and trimming. This sample gives around 420,000 clones in total; roughly 88% of them show up just once. The top ten clonotypes cover around 2% of the sample.

In the prospective study, participants were about 18 to 100 years old, resided in about two dozen geographic areas of the United States, and were enrolled through a virtual design. In the prospective study, participants were assigned to cohorts based on the clinical history participants reported in a screening survey and a study questionnaire. In the prospective study, mobile phlebotomists collected whole blood, serum and a nasopharyngeal or oropharyngeal swab from each participant. Additional blood draws and questionnaires over an approximately two-month period could optionally be provided by prospective study participants. Before DNA extraction, blood samples from the prospective study were shipped at room temperature or frozen. From cysteine to phenylalanine, the CDR3 is 15 amino acids long. Kept here is only the CDR3 DNA, which spans 45 bases and is read in frame from base 1. V and J are truncated by 5 bases and 0 bases respectively, leaving an intervening sequence of 11 bases. CDR1 and CDR2 (LNHDA, SQIVND) derive from the germline V gene (reference sequence).

A remark on this clone: The antigen it binds to is not known. No base qualities exist here, and no much larger clone lies one base off it.

This TCR was sampled from a woman aged 40-49 years with acute COVID-19. The specimen sequenced was PBMCs or T cells enriched from blood (not recorded which). This sequence uses TRBV19 and TRBJ1-3; 6 matching bases give a weak D call of TRBD1. CDR3 region: CASSQDSSSGNTIYF. The nucleotide sequence is TGTGCCAGTAGTCAGGACAGCAGCTCTGGAAACACCATATATTTT.